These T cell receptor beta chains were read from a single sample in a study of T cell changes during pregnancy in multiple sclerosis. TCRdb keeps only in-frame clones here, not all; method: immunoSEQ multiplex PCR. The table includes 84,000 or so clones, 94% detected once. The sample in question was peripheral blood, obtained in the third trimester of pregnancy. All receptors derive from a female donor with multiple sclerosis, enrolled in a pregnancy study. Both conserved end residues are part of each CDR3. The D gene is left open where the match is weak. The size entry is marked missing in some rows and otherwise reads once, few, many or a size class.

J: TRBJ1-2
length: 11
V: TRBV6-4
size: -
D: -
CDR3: CASRTTGGYTF
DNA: TGTGCCAGCAGAACAACGGGAGGCTACACCTTC

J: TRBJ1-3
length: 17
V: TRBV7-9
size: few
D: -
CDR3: CASSLLPTGPSGNTIYF
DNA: TGTGCCAGCAGCCTGCTCCCAACAGGGCCCTCTGGAAACACCATATATTTT

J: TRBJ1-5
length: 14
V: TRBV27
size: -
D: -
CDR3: CASSARTVNQPQHF
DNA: TGTGCCAGCAGTGCTAGGACAGTCAATCAGCCCCAGCATTTT

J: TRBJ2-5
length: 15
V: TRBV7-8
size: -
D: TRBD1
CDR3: CASSLGQGGQETQYF
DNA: TGTGCCAGCAGCTTAGGACAGGGGGGACAAGAGACCCAGTACTTC

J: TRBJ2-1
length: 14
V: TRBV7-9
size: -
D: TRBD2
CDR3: CASLGRVWDNEQFF
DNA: TGTGCCAGCTTGGGGAGGGTCTGGGACAATGAGCAGTTCTTC

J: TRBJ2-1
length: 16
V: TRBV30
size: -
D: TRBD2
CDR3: CAWRTRGGGPFYEQFF
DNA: TGTGCCTGGCGAACTCGGGGGGGAGGGCCGTTCTATGAGCAGTTCTTC

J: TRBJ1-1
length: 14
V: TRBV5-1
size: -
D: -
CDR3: CASSGRGGNTEAFF
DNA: TGCGCCAGCAGCGGGAGGGGGGGGAACACTGAAGCTTTCTTT

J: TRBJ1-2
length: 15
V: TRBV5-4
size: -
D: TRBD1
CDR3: CASRGGTGSNYGYTF
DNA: TGTGCCAGCAGGGGTGGGACAGGGAGCAACTATGGCTACACCTTC

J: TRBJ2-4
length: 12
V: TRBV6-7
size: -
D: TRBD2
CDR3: CATAGDGGIQYF
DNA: TGTGCCACTGCGGGAGACGGCGGCATTCAGTACTTC

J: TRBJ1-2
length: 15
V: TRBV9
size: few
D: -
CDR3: CASSVSLSDDYGYTF
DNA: TGTGCCAGCAGCGTATCCCTCAGCGACGACTATGGCTACACCTTC

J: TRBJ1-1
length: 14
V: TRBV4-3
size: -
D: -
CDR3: CASSPGTGDLEAFF
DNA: TGCGCCAGCAGCCCCGGGACGGGGGACCTTGAAGCTTTCTTT

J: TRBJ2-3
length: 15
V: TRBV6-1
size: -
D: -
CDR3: CASSPLDGRTDTQYF
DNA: TGTGCCAGCAGTCCCTTAGACGGGAGAACAGATACGCAGTATTTT

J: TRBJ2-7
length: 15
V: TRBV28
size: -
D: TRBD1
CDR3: CASSFGSRGLVEQYF
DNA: TGTGCCAGCAGTTTTGGGTCCAGGGGGCTTGTCGAGCAGTACTTC

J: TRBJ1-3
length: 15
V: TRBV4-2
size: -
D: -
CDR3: CASSQTGDSGNTIYF
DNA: TGTGCCAGCAGCCAGACAGGAGACTCTGGAAACACCATATATTTT

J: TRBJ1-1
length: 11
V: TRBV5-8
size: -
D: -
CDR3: CASSFLAEAFF
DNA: TGTGCCAGCAGCTTCTTAGCTGAAGCTTTCTTT

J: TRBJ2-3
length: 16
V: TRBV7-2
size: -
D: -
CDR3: CASSLERGWGTDTQYF
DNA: TGTGCCAGCAGCTTAGAACGCGGGTGGGGCACAGATACGCAGTATTTT

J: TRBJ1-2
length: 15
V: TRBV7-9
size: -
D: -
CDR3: CASSLSEGSRYGYTF
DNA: TGTGCCAGCAGCTTATCAGAGGGCTCTAGGTATGGCTACACCTTC

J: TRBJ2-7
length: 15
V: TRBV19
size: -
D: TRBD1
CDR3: CASSMTGTGVTEQYF
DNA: TGTGCCAGTAGTATGACCGGGACAGGGGTAACCGAGCAGTACTTC

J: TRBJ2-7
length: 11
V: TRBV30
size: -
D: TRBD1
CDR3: CAWGTGTEQYF
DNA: TGTGCCTGGGGGACAGGGACCGAGCAGTACTTC

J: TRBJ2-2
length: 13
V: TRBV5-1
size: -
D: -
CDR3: CASSSGNTGELFF
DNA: TGCGCCAGCAGCTCGGGAAACACCGGGGAGCTGTTTTTT

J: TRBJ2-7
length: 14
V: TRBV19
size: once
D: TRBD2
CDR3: CASSISGRDYEQYF
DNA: TGTGCCAGTAGTATCTCGGGGAGGGATTACGAGCAGTACTTC

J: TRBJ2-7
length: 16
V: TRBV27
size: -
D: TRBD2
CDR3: CASSPRGGSGIYEQYF
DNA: TGTGCCAGCAGTCCGAGGGGCGGTAGCGGGATCTACGAGCAGTACTTC

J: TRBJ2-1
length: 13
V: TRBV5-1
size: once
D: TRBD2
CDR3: CASSLVSGSTGVF
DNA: TGCGCCAGCAGCTTGGTTAGCGGGTCAACCGGGGTCTTC

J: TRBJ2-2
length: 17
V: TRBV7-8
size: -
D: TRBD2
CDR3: CASSPLGGRGYAGELFF
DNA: TGTGCCAGCAGCCCCCTCGGCGGGAGAGGCTACGCCGGGGAGCTGTTTTTT

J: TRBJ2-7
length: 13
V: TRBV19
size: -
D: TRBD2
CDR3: CASSGLAAYEQYF
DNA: TGTGCCAGTAGTGGACTAGCGGCCTACGAGCAGTACTTC

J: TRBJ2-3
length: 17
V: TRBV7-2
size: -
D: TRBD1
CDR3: CASSDRTGGFRTDTQYF
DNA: TGTGCCAGCAGCGACCGGACAGGGGGCTTTCGCACAGATACGCAGTATTTT

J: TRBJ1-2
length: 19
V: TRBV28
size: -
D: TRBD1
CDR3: CASSLAPRGPEGLNYGYTF
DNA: TGTGCCAGCAGTTTAGCCCCCAGGGGGCCAGAAGGATTAAACTATGGCTACACCTTC

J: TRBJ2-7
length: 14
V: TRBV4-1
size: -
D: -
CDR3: CASSQLDRPYEQYF
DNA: TGCGCCAGCAGCCAACTTGACAGGCCCTACGAGCAGTACTTC

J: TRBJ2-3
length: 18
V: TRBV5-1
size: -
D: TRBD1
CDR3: CASRLRGTGQGATDTQYF
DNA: TGCGCCAGCAGGCTCCGGGGGACAGGGCAGGGGGCAACAGATACGCAGTATTTT

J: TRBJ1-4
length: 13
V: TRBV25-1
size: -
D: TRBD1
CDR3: CASRGTAIEKLFF
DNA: TGTGCCAGCAGGGGGACAGCGATTGAAAAACTGTTTTTT

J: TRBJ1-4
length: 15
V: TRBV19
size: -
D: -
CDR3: CASSPRQALNEKLFF
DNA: TGTGCCAGTAGTCCGAGACAGGCCCTTAATGAAAAACTGTTTTTT

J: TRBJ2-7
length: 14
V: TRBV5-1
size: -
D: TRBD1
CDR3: CASSSTGTPYEQYF
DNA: TGCGCCAGCAGTTCGACAGGGACCCCCTACGAGCAGTACTTC

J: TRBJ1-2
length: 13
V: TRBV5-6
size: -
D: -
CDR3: CASSLVPTHGYTF
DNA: TGTGCCAGCAGCTTAGTCCCTACCCATGGCTACACCTTC

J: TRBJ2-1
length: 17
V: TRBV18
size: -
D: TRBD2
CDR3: CASSPQSGTSGSNEQFF
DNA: TGTGCCAGCTCACCCCAGTCCGGGACTAGCGGGAGTAATGAGCAGTTCTTC

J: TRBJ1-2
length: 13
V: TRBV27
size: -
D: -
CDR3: CASSLGGVSGYTF
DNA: TGTGCCAGCAGTTTGGGGGGGGTTAGTGGCTACACCTTC

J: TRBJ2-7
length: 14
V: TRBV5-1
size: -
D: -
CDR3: CASSLVGRDYEQYF
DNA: TGCGCCAGCAGCTTGGTGGGCCGAGACTACGAGCAGTACTTC